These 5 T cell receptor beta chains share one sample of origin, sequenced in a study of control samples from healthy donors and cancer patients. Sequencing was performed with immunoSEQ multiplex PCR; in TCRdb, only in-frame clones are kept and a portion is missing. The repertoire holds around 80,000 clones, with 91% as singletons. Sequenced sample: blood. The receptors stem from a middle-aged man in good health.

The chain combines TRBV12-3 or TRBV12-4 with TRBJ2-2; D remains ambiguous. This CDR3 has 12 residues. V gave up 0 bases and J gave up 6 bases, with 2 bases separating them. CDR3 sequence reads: CASSLAPGELFF. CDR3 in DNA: TGTGCCAGCAGTTTAGCACCCGGGGAGCTGTTTTTT.

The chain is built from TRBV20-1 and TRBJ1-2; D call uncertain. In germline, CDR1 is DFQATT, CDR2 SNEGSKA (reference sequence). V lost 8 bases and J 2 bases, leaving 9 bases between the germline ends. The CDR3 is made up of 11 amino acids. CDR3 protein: CSLEGNYGYTF. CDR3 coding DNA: TGCAGTCTCGAAGGAAACTATGGCTACACCTTC.

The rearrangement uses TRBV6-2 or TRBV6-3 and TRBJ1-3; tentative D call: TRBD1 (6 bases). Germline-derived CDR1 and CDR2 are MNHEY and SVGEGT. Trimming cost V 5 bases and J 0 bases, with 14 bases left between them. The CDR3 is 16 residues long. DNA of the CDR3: TGTGCCAGCAGTCGATTCTCGGACAGCTCTGGAAACACCATATATTTT. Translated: CASSRFSDSSGNTIYF.

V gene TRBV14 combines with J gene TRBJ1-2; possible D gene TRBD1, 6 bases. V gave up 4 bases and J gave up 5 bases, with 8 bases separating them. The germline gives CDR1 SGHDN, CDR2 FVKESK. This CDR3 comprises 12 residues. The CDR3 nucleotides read TGTGCCAGCAGCCCGACAGGATATGGCTACACCTTC. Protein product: CASSPTGYGYTF. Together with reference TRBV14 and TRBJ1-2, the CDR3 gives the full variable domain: EAGVTQFPSHSVIEKGQTVTLRCDPISGHDNLYWYRRVMGKEIKFLLHFVKESKQDESGMPNNRFLAERTGGTYSTLKVQPAELEDSGVYFCASSPTGYGYTFGSGTRLTVV.

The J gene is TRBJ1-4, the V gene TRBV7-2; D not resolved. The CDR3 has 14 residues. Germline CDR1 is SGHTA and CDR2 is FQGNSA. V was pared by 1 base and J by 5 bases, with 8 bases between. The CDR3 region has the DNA TGTGCCAGCAGCTTAGGGGTAGAAAATGAAAAACTGTTTTTT. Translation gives CASSLGVENEKLFF.